The 23 T cell receptor beta chains presented below share a single source sample, sequenced in a study of shared clonotypes between healthy human individuals. Repertoires were generated with immunoSEQ multiplex PCR, while TCRdb's copy carries only in-frame clones and drops some. Found here are approximately 440,000 clones, approximately 80% of them singletons; the top ten hold about 12%. Sequences were obtained from PBMCs. The origin of the receptors is a woman between 40 and 55 years old in good health. Some clones in this sample may be carry-over from other donors' samples.

The chain couples TRBV9 to TRBJ2-7, with a weak D call TRBD2 (5 bases). CDR3 length equals 15 residues. CDR1 and CDR2 from the germline V gene are SGDLS and YYNGEE. Trimming cost V 0 bases and J 2 bases, with 12 bases left between them. As DNA, the CDR3 is TGTGCCAGCAGCGTAGCTCCGGGGATAGCCTACGAGCAGTACTTC. This translates into CASSVAPGIAYEQYF.

Comments on this clone: Only one base separates this from a far larger clonotype, so it likely reflects a read error. The J gene is TRBJ2-7, the V gene TRBV28; D call uncertain. Germline V gene sequence: CDR1 MDHEN, CDR2 SYDVKM. CDR3 length: 13 amino acids. The CDR3 region is CASSLRSSYEQYF. The CDR3 bases are TGCGCCAGCAGTCTCAGGAGCTCCTACGAGCAGTACTTC.

The chain is built from TRBV7-9 and TRBJ1-2; possibly TRBD1 for D (6 bases). Trimming cost V 1 base and J 6 bases, with 9 bases left between them. Germline CDR1 SEHNR, CDR2 FQNEAQ (reference sequence). There are 13 residues in the CDR3. The CDR3 DNA is TGTGCCAGCAGCTTAGGGACAGTCGATGGCTACACCTTC. Residues: CASSLGTVDGYTF.

Note on this clone: This sequence may be a read error, since a much larger clone differs from it by one base. The sample holds other DNA sequences that translate to the same CDR3. V usage is TRBV6-5 and J usage is TRBJ2-6; D possibly uses TRBD1 or TRBD2 (5 bases each). The CDR3 is 15 amino acids. CDR1 and CDR2 (germline): MNHEY, SVGAGI. The CDR3 region has the DNA TGTGCCAGCAGTGGACTGGGCTCTGGGGCCAACGTCTTGACTTTC. Translating gives CASSGLGSGANVLTF.

The rearrangement joins TRBV28 to TRBJ2-7; 13 bases are a match to TRBD2. The CDR3 is 16 amino acids. Germline V gene sequence: CDR1 MDHEN, CDR2 SYDVKM. V shed 1 base, J shed 11 bases, and the junction held 11 bases outside the gene matches. The CDR3 bases are TGTGCCAGCAGTTTATCCATCGGACTAGCGGGAGAGGAGGAGTACTTC. It translates to CASSLSIGLAGEEEYF.

V and J are TRBV18 and TRBJ2-1, with D unresolved. CDR3 size: 13 residues. The germline V gene encodes CDR1 KGHSH and CDR2 LQKENI. V was cut by 3 bases and J by 2 bases, with 5 bases left in between. The CDR3 DNA follows: TGTGCCAGCTCACCCAGCGCCTACAATGAGCAGTTCTTC. This codes for CASSPSAYNEQFF.

The chain couples TRBV18 to TRBJ2-7; D unresolved. The CDR3 length is 13 residues. Germline lookup yields CDR1 KGHSH and CDR2 LQKENI. V was clipped by 5 bases and J by 1 base, with 9 bases between them. The CDR3 loop is CASSSAGSYEQYF. The CDR3 DNA reads TGTGCCAGCTCATCCGCTGGGTCCTACGAGCAGTACTTC.

The chain uses TRBV5-1 and TRBJ2-7; unclear D gene. Looked up from germline, CDR1 is SGHRS and CDR2 is YFSETQ. Deletions cut 2 bases from V and 6 bases from J, with 12 bases between. This CDR3 region has 13 residues. The CDR3 loop reads CASSLDTAGEQYF. The CDR3 nucleotides are TGCGCCAGCAGCTTAGACACCGCCGGCGAGCAGTACTTC.

On this clone: A single base separates this from a much larger clone, so it may be a read error. V is TRBV6-1 and J is TRBJ1-1, with D tentatively TRBD1 (5 bases). This CDR3 has 19 amino acids. Germline V gene sequence: CDR1 MNHNS, CDR2 SASEGT. CDR3 region: CASREAPGRAKPQNTEAFF. The CDR3 coding sequence is TGTGCCAGCAGGGAAGCTCCGGGACGGGCAAAACCCCAGAACACTGAAGCTTTCTTT.

The chain uses TRBV2 and TRBJ2-1; TRBD1 agrees at 7 bases. Germline V gene lookup returns CDR1 SNHLY and CDR2 FYNNEI. This CDR3 is built from 14 residues. V was clipped by 7 bases and J by 2 bases; unmatched bases: 5. The CDR3 here is CASNRQGTYNEQFF. For the CDR3, the DNA is TGTGCCAGCAATCGACAGGGTACCTACAATGAGCAGTTCTTC. The variable domain in full, completed from reference TRBV2 and TRBJ2-1, reads EPEVTQTPSHQVTQMGQEVILRCVPISNHLYFYWYRQILGQKVEFLVSFYNNEISEKSEIFDDQFSVERPDGSNFTLKIRSTKLEDSAMYFCASNRQGTYNEQFFGPGTRLTVL.

In its sample, this clone was seen a few times. CDR3 bases: TGTGCCAGCAGTACAGGGGGCGCCGGGTACGAGCAGTACTTC. This codes for CASSTGGAGYEQYF. This rearrangement joins TRBV6-1 to TRBJ2-7, with TRBD1 matching over 9 bases. This CDR3 is built from 14 residues. V dropped 5 bases and J dropped 4; count of bases not matched to a gene: 6. Germline V gene data show CDR1 as MNHNS and CDR2 as SASEGT.

This clone was picked up one time. V is TRBV19 and J is TRBJ2-1; D may be TRBD1 or TRBD2 (5 bases each). The V and J ends lost 4 bases and 12 bases respectively, with 22 bases between them. Germline-derived CDR1 and CDR2 are LNHDA and SQIVND (reference sequence). This CDR3 region has 15 residues. CDR3 nucleotides: TGTGCCAGTAGTAAACCGGGACGTAAGTTTGCTGGGCAGTTCTTC. Protein: CASSKPGRKFAGQFF.

The chain combines TRBV2 with TRBJ1-1; D is perhaps TRBD1 (6 bases). In germline, CDR1 is SNHLY, CDR2 FYNNEI. V gave up 1 base and J gave up 5 bases, with 11 bases separating them. This CDR3 spans 14 amino acids. For the CDR3, the DNA is TGTGCCAGCAGTGAAGACAGGGTTTTGACTGAAGCTTTCTTT. It translates to CASSEDRVLTEAFF.

The chain uses TRBV19 and TRBJ2-7; maybe TRBD2 (6 bases). The CDR3 contains 15 residues. Between the trimmed V and J ends, which lost 4 bases and 3 bases, there was a span of 16 bases. Per germline, CDR1 LNHDA and CDR2 SQIVND (reference sequence). CDR3 protein: CASSRNPGLNYEQYF. CDR3 nucleotide sequence: TGTGCCAGTAGTAGGAACCCGGGACTTAACTACGAGCAGTACTTC. Full variable domain (outside the CDR3, taken from reference TRBV19 and TRBJ2-7): DGGITQSPKYLFRKEGQNVTLSCEQNLNHDAMYWYRQDPGQGLRLIYYSQIVNDFQKGDIAEGYSVSREKKESFPLTVTSAQKNPTAFYLCASSRNPGLNYEQYFGPGTRLTVT.

The J gene is TRBJ2-7, the V gene TRBV27; unclear D gene. Trimming took off 6 bases at V and 0 bases at J, with 9 bases between the two ends. The CDR3 contains 13 residues. Germline V gene sequence: CDR1 MNHEY, CDR2 SMNVEV (reference sequence). The CDR3 protein is CASRGSSSYEQYF. CDR3 coding DNA: TGTGCCAGCAGGGGCTCGAGCTCCTACGAGCAGTACTTC.

This chain links TRBV15 with TRBJ2-2; 8 nucleotides line up with TRBD2. This CDR3 has 17 residues. Germline V gene sequence: CDR1 LNHNV, CDR2 YYDKDF (reference sequence). The V and J ends lost 3 bases and 6 bases, in that order; junction bases with no gene match: 12. In DNA form, the CDR3 reads TGTGCCACCAGCAGGTCCTTACTAGCGGTCGGCTCCGGGGAGCTGTTTTTT. Translating it yields CATSRSLLAVGSGELFF.

The count of this clone is one. The V gene is TRBV27, the J gene TRBJ1-5; D perhaps matches TRBD1 (5 bases). CDR1 MNHEY and CDR2 SMNVEV come from the germline V gene (reference sequence). This CDR3 spans 15 amino acids. Trimming cost V 5 bases and J 6 bases, with 17 bases left between them. CDR3 coding DNA: TGTGCCAGCAGTCTTGGGCACGGGGGAGTTCAGCCCCAGCATTTT. This translates into CASSLGHGGVQPQHF.

The chain links TRBV28 to TRBJ2-5; tentatively, D is TRBD1 (6 bases). V gave up 6 bases and J gave up 2 bases, with 16 bases separating them. From germline, CDR1 is MDHEN and CDR2 SYDVKM. This CDR3 comprises 15 residues. DNA for the CDR3: TGTGCCAGCAGCAACCCTCCCGGACAGCAAGAGACCCAGTACTTC. It yields the protein CASSNPPGQQETQYF. Filled out from reference TRBV28 and TRBJ2-5, the complete variable domain reads DVKVTQSSRYLVKRTGEKVFLECVQDMDHENMFWYRQDPGLGLRLIYFSYDVKMKEKGDIPEGYSVSREKKERFSLILESASTNQTSMYLCASSNPPGQQETQYFGPGTRLLVL.

V is TRBV7-8 and J is TRBJ1-2; D is possibly TRBD1 (6 bases). The CDR3 runs to 15 residues. Per germline, CDR1 SGHVS and CDR2 FQNEAQ. V lost 0 bases and J 4 bases, leaving 12 bases between the germline ends. The CDR3 here is CASSLAGGAGYGYTF. The DNA of the CDR3 is TGTGCCAGCAGCTTAGCGGGGGGCGCCGGCTATGGCTACACCTTC.

Comments on this clone: A much larger clone is a single base away; this may be a read error. The rearrangement links TRBV5-4 to TRBJ1-1; D unresolved. The CDR3 is made up of 13 amino acids. V was shortened by 4 bases and J by 4 bases, with 11 bases between the two germline ends. Germline V CDR1 and CDR2: SGHNT, YYREEE (reference sequence). CDR3 in amino acids: CASSPIKGTEAFF. Written as DNA, the CDR3 is TGTGCCAGCAGCCCGATTAAGGGCACTGAAGCTTTCTTT.

Worth noting for this clone: This is likely an artifact of a read error, given a far larger clone one base away. This chain links TRBV7-9 with TRBJ2-4; D gene unclear. The CDR3 is made up of 14 amino acids. Between the trimmed V and J ends, which lost 2 bases and 2 bases, there was a span of 7 bases. Germline V gives CDR1 SEHNR, CDR2 FQNEAQ (reference sequence). The CDR3 region has the DNA TGTGCCAGCAGCTTAACGGCGTCCAAAAACATTCAGTACTTC. The encoded protein is CASSLTASKNIQYF.

This clone was seen a few times. The J gene is TRBJ1-2, the V gene TRBV7-9, with TRBD1 matching 7 bases. Germline V gene lookup returns CDR1 SEHNR and CDR2 FQNEAQ (reference sequence). The CDR3 covers 15 residues. The V and J ends lost 2 bases and 0 bases, in that order; junction bases with no gene match: 3. CDR3 coding DNA: TGTGCCAGCAGCTTACTGACAGGGCCTAACTATGGCTACACCTTC. Translating gives CASSLLTGPNYGYTF. The full variable domain, with the rest looked up from reference TRBV7-9 and TRBJ1-2, is DTGVSQNPRHKITKRGQNVTFRCDPISEHNRLYWYRQTLGQGPEFLTYFQNEAQLEKSRLLSDRFSAERPKGSFSTLEIQRTEQGDSAMYLCASSLLTGPNYGYTFGSGTRLTVV.

The gene calls are TRBV7-2 and TRBJ1-5, with unresolved D. Trimming shortened V by 2 bases and J by 9 bases, and 11 bases separated the two germline ends. The CDR3 has 13 amino acids. The germline gives CDR1 SGHTA, CDR2 FQGNSA. The CDR3 DNA follows: TGTGCCAGCAGCTTAAATGCATTAGGGCCCCAGCATTTT. Amino acids: CASSLNALGPQHF.